The 2 T cell receptor beta chains presented below share a single source sample, sequenced in a study of shared T cell receptors in the human thymus. Assay: immunoSEQ multiplex PCR; the TCRdb copy retains only in-frame clones and omits some. This table holds approximately 760,000 clones, 70% to 90% found once. The data also belong to a second study, concerning human thymus T cells.

The material sequenced was thymocytes. All receptors come from a girl in the first two years of life with a congenital heart defect.

This chain joins TRBV6-1 and TRBJ1-5; 7 bases are a match to TRBD1. CDR3 length equals 16 residues. J gave up 3 bases and V 4 bases, and 9 bases lay outside the gene matches. CDR1 is MNHNS and CDR2 is SASEGT in the germline V gene. The CDR3 here is CASSVGGPGDNQPQHF. For the CDR3, the DNA is TGTGCCAGCAGTGTAGGGGGCCCGGGCGACAATCAGCCCCAGCATTTT.

The rearrangement uses TRBV2 and TRBJ2-1; 7 bases agree with TRBD1. The CDR3 has 14 residues. Per germline, CDR1 SNHLY and CDR2 FYNNEI. V trimming: 3 bases; J trimming: 4 bases; junction bases outside the gene matches: 3. In nucleotides, the CDR3 is TGTGCCAGCAGTGACGTGACAGGGTACAATGAGCAGTTCTTC. Translation: CASSDVTGYNEQFF.